The clone carrying this T cell receptor beta chain has only a few counts. Its specificity is not known. These data are taken from a study of shared clonotypes between healthy human individuals. General observations from the study: Rarefaction revealed incomplete sorted-subset sequencing despite large depth.

Recent acute infections and vaccinations were absent in the healthy HIV-negative adult donors. Method: immunoSEQ multiplex PCR; TCRdb's copy keeps in-frame clones and lacks some. The sample gives roughly 680,000 clones, 72% of which show up once; around 1.8% is in the top ten. The germline V and J ends were trimmed by 4 bases and 2 bases, with 13 bases remaining between them. This CDR3 comprises 15 residues. Per the germline V gene, CDR1 is SGDLS and CDR2 is YYNGEE. The receptor comes from a woman younger than 45 in good health. The chain uses TRBV9 and TRBJ1-5, with D uncertain. Sequencing was performed on memory CD4+ T cells sorted from blood. Described subset: CD45RA-negative fraction. CDR3 amino acids: CASSPRASGNQPQHF. CDR3 in DNA: TGTGCCAGCAGCCCGCGGGCCTCCGGCAATCAGCCCCAGCATTTT.